These 6 T cell receptor beta chains were all obtained from the same sample, sequenced in a study of CD4 T cells in relation to SARS-CoV-2 and coronaviruses. Their antigen targets remain unknown. The repertoire was sequenced with immunoSEQ multiplex PCR; TCRdb's copy has only in-frame clones and lacks some. The sample yields 25,000 to 30,000 clones, 60% to 85% seen once. CD4+ T cells from unexposed donors were obtained before the COVID-19 pandemic (2011-2018). The cells were cultured for about ten days before CD4+ T cells were isolated. Sequencing was carried out using CD4+ T cells from PBMCs, cultured in vitro. Source of these receptors: a human donor in good health.

The rearrangement links TRBV7-2 to TRBJ2-5; 10 bases align to TRBD1. The CDR3 spans 15 residues. Germline CDR1 SGHTA, CDR2 FQGNSA. The V gene end was trimmed by 5 bases and the J gene end by 4 bases; junction bases not matched to a gene: 7. The CDR3 loop is CASSIPTGGGETQYF. CDR3 DNA sequence: TGTGCCAGCAGCATACCGACAGGGGGCGGAGAGACCCAGTACTTC.

The chain links TRBV11-2 to TRBJ2-1; TRBD2 matches 16 bases. The CDR3 consists of 19 residues. V shed 2 bases and J 0 bases; nucleotides not matched to a gene: 4. Germline CDR1 SGHAT, CDR2 FQNNGV. CDR3 sequence reads: CASSLTGLAGGSSYNEQFF. In nucleotides, the CDR3 is TGTGCCAGCAGCTTAACGGGACTAGCGGGAGGGAGCTCCTACAATGAGCAGTTCTTC.

The chain recombines TRBV6-5 with TRBJ1-1; D is perhaps TRBD1 (5 bases). CDR1 is MNHEY, CDR2 SVGAGI, per germline. This CDR3 is 13 amino acids long. Trimming took 6 bases from V and 4 from J, leaving 12 bases between them. CDR3 residues: CASRGTGPTEAFF. The CDR3 region has the DNA TGTGCCAGCAGAGGGACTGGGCCCACTGAAGCTTTCTTT.

J is TRBJ2-7 and V is TRBV4-2; the D gene is possibly TRBD1 (7 bases). Germline assignment: CDR1 LGHNA and CDR2 YNFKEQ. This CDR3 contains 16 residues. Deletions cut 0 bases from V and 4 bases from J, with 16 bases between. The CDR3 reads CASSQDLEGAGYEQYF. For the CDR3, the DNA is TGTGCCAGCAGCCAAGATTTGGAGGGGGCCGGGTACGAGCAGTACTTC.

This chain links TRBV6-5 with TRBJ2-7, with 9 bases that match TRBD1. CDR3 length: 12 amino acids. Germline V gives CDR1 MNHEY, CDR2 SVGAGI. Unmatched junction bases numbered 5, after V lost 9 bases and J lost 5 bases. CDR3 in amino acids: CASGTGLNEQYF. DNA of the CDR3: TGTGCCAGTGGGACAGGGCTGAACGAGCAGTACTTC.

The V call is TRBV5-5, the J call TRBJ2-3; D gene uncertain. The CDR3 extends over 12 amino acids. In germline, CDR1 is SGHKS, CDR2 YYEKEE (reference sequence). Deletions cut 5 bases from V and 10 bases from J, with 14 bases between. This CDR3 reads CASSKQFRPQYF. The CDR3 bases are TGTGCCAGCAGTAAACAGTTTAGGCCGCAGTATTTT.